These 5 T cell receptor beta chains originate from one sample sequenced in a study of shared clonotypes between healthy human individuals. Repertoires were generated with immunoSEQ multiplex PCR, while TCRdb's copy carries only in-frame clones and drops some. The sample lists approximately 1.5 million clones; around 98% were seen once. Material for sequencing was naive CD4+ T cells sorted from blood. Subset of the sample: CD45RA+ positively selected. The receptors stem from a man aged 25-40 years in good health.

The chain has TRBV5-1 and TRBJ2-4; the D gene is possibly TRBD1 (5 bases). From germline, CDR1 is SGHRS and CDR2 YFSETQ. This CDR3 comprises 12 residues. The V end was cut by 4 bases, the J end by 8 bases, with 10 bases between. In DNA form, the CDR3 reads TGCGCCAGCAGCGCCCAGGGCGACATTCAGTACTTC. Encoded protein: CASSAQGDIQYF.

The chain joins TRBV28 to TRBJ1-2; TRBD1 might be the D (5 bases). The CDR3 length is 15 residues. CDR1 is MDHEN, CDR2 SYDVKM, per germline. V was trimmed by 2 bases and J by 6 bases, leaving 16 bases between them. This chain's CDR3 is CASSLTAREMNGYTF. In nucleotides, the CDR3 is TGTGCCAGCAGTTTAACGGCCAGGGAAATGAATGGCTACACCTTC.

This clone was seen just once. The chain employs TRBV5-6 and TRBJ1-2; TRBD1 is a possible D gene (5 bases). V lost 3 bases and J 2 bases, leaving 8 bases between the germline ends. CDR1 and CDR2 (germline): SGHDT, YYEEEE. The CDR3 covers 13 residues. The DNA for the CDR3 is TGTGCCAGCAGCTACGGGGGAAACTATGGCTACACCTTC. It yields the protein CASSYGGNYGYTF.

The CDR3 is CASSFSLAYSYEQYF. In DNA, the CDR3 is TGTGCCAGCAGTTTCAGTCTAGCTTACTCCTACGAGCAGTACTTC. J is TRBJ2-7 and V is TRBV28, with D tentatively TRBD2 (5 bases). The CDR3 consists of 15 residues. Trimming removed 3 bases from V and 0 bases from J, with 12 bases in between. Germline assignment: CDR1 MDHEN and CDR2 SYDVKM. The complete variable domain, with remaining parts taken from reference TRBV28 and TRBJ2-7, reads DVKVTQSSRYLVKRTGEKVFLECVQDMDHENMFWYRQDPGLGLRLIYFSYDVKMKEKGDIPEGYSVSREKKERFSLILESASTNQTSMYLCASSFSLAYSYEQYFGPGTRLTVT.

This clone appeared once. V and J are TRBV9 and TRBJ2-1; 10 positions match TRBD2. CDR1 and CDR2 (germline): SGDLS, YYNGEE. The CDR3 length is 15 residues. Trimming cost V 3 bases and J 6 bases; bases outside gene matches: 6. The CDR3 DNA reads as TGTGCCAGCAGCGAACCGGGACTAGCGTTCAATGAGCAGTTCTTC. This codes for CASSEPGLAFNEQFF.